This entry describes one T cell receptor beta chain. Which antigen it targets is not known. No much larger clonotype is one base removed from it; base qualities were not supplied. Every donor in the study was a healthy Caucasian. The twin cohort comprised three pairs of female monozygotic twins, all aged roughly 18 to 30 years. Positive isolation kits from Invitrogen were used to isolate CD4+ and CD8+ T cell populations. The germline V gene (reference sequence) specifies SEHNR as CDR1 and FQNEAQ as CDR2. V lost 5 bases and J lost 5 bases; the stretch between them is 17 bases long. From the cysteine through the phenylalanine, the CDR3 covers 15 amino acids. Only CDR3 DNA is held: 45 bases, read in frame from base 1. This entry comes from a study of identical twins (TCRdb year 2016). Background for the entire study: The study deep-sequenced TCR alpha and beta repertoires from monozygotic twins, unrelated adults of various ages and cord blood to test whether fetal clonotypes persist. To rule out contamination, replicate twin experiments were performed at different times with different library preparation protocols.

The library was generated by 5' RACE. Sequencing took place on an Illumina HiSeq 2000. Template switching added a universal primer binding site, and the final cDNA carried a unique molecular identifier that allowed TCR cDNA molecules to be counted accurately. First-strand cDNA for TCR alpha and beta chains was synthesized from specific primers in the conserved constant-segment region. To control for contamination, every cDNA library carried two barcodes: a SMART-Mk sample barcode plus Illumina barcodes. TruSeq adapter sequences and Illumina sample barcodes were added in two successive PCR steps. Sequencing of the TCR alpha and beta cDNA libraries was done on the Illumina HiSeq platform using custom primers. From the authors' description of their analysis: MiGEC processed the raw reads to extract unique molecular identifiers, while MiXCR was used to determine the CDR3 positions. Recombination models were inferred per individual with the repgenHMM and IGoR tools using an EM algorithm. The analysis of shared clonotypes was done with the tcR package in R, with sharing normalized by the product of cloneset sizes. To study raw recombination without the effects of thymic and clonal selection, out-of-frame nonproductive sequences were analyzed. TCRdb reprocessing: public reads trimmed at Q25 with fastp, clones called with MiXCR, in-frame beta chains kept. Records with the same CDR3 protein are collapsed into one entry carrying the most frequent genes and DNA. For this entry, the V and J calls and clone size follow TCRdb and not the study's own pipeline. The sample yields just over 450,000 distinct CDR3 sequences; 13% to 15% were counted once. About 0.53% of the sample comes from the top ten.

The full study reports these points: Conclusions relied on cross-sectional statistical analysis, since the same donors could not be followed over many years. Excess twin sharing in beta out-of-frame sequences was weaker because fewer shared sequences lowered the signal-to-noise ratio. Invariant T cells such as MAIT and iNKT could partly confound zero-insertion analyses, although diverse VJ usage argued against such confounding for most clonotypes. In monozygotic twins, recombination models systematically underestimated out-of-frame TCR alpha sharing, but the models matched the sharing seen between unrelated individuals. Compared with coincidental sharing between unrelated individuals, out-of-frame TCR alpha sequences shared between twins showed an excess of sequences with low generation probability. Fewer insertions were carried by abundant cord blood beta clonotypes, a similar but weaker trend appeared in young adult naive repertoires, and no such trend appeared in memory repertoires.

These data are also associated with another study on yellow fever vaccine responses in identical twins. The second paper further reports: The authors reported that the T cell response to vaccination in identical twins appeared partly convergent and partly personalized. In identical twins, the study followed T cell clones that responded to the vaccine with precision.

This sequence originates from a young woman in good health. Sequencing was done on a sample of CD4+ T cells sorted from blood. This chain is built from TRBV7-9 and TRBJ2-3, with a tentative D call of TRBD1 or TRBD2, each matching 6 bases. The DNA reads TGTGCCAGCAGCACGAAGGGGGGCCTGGGAGATACGCAGTATTTT. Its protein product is CASSTKGGLGDTQYF.